This T cell receptor (beta chain) was identified in a study of T cell responses to AZD1222 COVID-19 vaccine. Study conclusions and caveats: Recipients of AZD1222 seropositive at baseline numbered only five or six. Females outnumbered males among donors, who were mostly white British; clonal diversity was possibly underestimated. Recipients of two AZD1222 doses showed rising Spike-specific TCR breadth and depth.

The CDR3 runs 16 residues. The germline gives CDR1 MGHRA, CDR2 YSYEKL. The V gene end was trimmed by 0 bases and the J gene end by 6 bases; junction bases not matched to a gene: 9. This table comes from immunoSEQ multiplex PCR, and its TCRdb copy is limited to in-frame clones, with some not included. The table includes around 200,000 clones, 85% to 95% detected once. A remark on this clone: What it recognizes is unknown.

The chain has TRBV4-1 and TRBJ2-7; 9 bases fit TRBD1. This clonotype originated in an adult who received the MenACWY meningococcal vaccine as a control. The source material was peripheral blood, sampled 28 days after the second dose of the MenACWY control vaccine. For the CDR3, the DNA is TGCGCCAGCAGCCAAGATGGGACAGGGAATCTCCGCGAGCAGTACTTC. Translated, it gives CASSQDGTGNLREQYF.